This section outlines one T cell receptor beta chain sequence together with its context. Its cognate antigen has yet to be identified. No clone much larger than this one lies a single base away; base qualities are absent. The data stem from a study of radiation and T cells in renal cell carcinoma (dated by TCRdb to about 2020). Regarding the research as a whole: In total, roughly 53 samples underwent TCR beta sequencing: around 25 tumors plus 27 peripheral blood samples. The last blood draw happened 4 weeks after radiation, timed to coincide with nephrectomy. Across all 50 or so samples, roughly 3,700,000 unique CDR3 nucleotide sequences encoding roughly 2.7 million unique CDR3 amino acid sequences were identified. What the research found in general, with its limitations: The single-armed trial design could not address effects of radiation dose or scheduling on the TCR repertoire. Dynamics of the blood repertoire were not tracked past 4 weeks after treatment. In blood, the top tumor clonotypes increased between baseline and 2 weeks post-radiation and then shrank by 4 weeks, which suggests that tumor-resident clones expanded only transiently. No pretreatment tumor biopsies were available, so the baseline intratumoral presence of clonotypes could not be determined.

The time point label on this specimen signifies: blood 4 weeks post-SBRT, at nephrectomy. The sample's treatment or condition label, decoded: 15 Gy SBRT to primary tumor, nephrectomy 4 weeks later. Samples were obtained from a clinical trial, in which 15 Gy stereotactic body radiation therapy was delivered to primary renal cell carcinomas and nephrectomy was performed 4 weeks later. To follow tumor-enriched clonotypes, serial peripheral blood was collected from radiation-treated patients at baseline and at 2 weeks and 4 weeks after SBRT. Every patient had renal cell carcinoma of clear cell pathology. The QIAamp DNA Blood Mini Kit (Qiagen) was used to prepare genomic DNA for TCR sequencing. The analyses included only samples that passed all quality control checks. TCR beta libraries were generated from genomic DNA with the immunoSEQ kit, following the manufacturer's recommendations. To prepare libraries, a first multiplex PCR with proprietary primers was run, followed by a second PCR that added unique barcodes, and a bead cleanup was done after each round. Each sample batch included a kit-provided positive control reaction and a negative control reaction. The final libraries underwent checking on an Agilent 4200 TapeStation D1000 ScreenTape, volumetric pooling, and quantification by qPCR. Sequencing ran on an Illumina NextSeq500 with a MidOutput 150-cycle cartridge, using 156 Read1 and 15 Index1 cycles with kit custom primers. The pooled library was loaded at 1.0 pM, and approximately 18% PhiX control was spiked in. The source study handled its data this way. The vendor-processed data were analyzed in R, and a clonotype was defined as all T cells that share the same CDR3 nucleotide sequence. For clone abundance analyses, frequencies were normalized to the 10,000 most abundant clones in each sample. Public T cell clones, which averaged fewer than five per sample, were removed prior to analysis. Tumor-enriched clonotypes and baseline blood-enriched clonotypes were defined as those with an abundance difference of at least 32-fold between compartments. A beta-binomial differential abundance model was applied to find clonotypes that expanded or contracted between blood time points. Similarity between tumor and blood repertoires was quantified using the Baroni-Urbani and Buser coefficient, and groups were compared with two-tailed Wilcoxon tests in R. TCRdb provides this immuneACCESS table in a form limited to in-frame rearrangements. Some clones are lacking; in checked studies, under half of them reflect an unresolved V gene, and why the rest are absent is not known. V and J calls and clone size are given by that table; D and trimming were obtained from the DNA. The table for this sample lists about 78,000 clones; about 89% of them were counted only once. The ten most abundant clones make up 5.5% to 7% of the sample.

The sample consisted of blood, taken from a patient whose treatment included radiotherapy and nephrectomy. This TCR was recovered from a woman in her 70s with renal cell carcinoma.

CDR3 protein: CAWSVWGEQFF. The bases are TGTGCCTGGAGTGTATGGGGTGAGCAGTTCTTC. Recombination connected TRBV30 to TRBJ2-1, with an unclear D gene assignment. The germline V gene (reference sequence) supplies CDR1 GTSNPN and CDR2 SVGIG. The V and J ends are trimmed by 0 bases and 9 bases, leaving 6 bases between them. Including cysteine and phenylalanine, the CDR3 has 11 amino acids. Just the 33-base CDR3 DNA is kept, in frame starting at base 1.